The rows below give T cell receptor beta chains drawn from one sample of a study of T cell changes during pregnancy in multiple sclerosis. Clones were sequenced by immunoSEQ multiplex PCR, and TCRdb holds only the in-frame ones, with some missing. Found here are over 100,000 clones, approximately 90% of them singletons; the top ten hold about 1.5%. Sequencing was performed on peripheral blood, taken in the third trimester of pregnancy. The origin of the receptors is a female donor with multiple sclerosis, enrolled in a pregnancy study. CDR3s include the opening cysteine and the closing phenylalanine or tryptophan. Each record gives: CDR3 length, V gene, D gene, J gene, clone size, CDR3 protein, CDR3 DNA. A D gene is named only where the DNA matches it firmly. Clone size, where shown, is once, few, many, or a class for clones that have expanded.

15,TRBV6-1,NA,TRBJ1-2,NA,CASSEARGGNYGYTF,TGTGCCAGCAGTGAAGCGCGGGGGGGGAACTATGGCTACACCTTC
13,TRBV19,NA,TRBJ2-7,NA,CASSPTGAYEQYF,TGTGCCAGTAGCCCGACAGGAGCCTACGAGCAGTACTTC
15,TRBV19,NA,TRBJ2-2,NA,CASSLSTRDTGELFF,TGTGCCAGTAGTCTCTCAACACGGGACACCGGGGAGCTGTTTTTT
14,TRBV28,TRBD1,TRBJ1-2,NA,CASRQTGTGPLATF,TGTGCCAGCAGGCAGACCGGGACAGGGCCCCTAGCTACCTTC
14,TRBV6-5,NA,TRBJ1-1,NA,CASSYFRGNTEAFF,TGTGCCAGCAGTTACTTTCGGGGGAACACTGAAGCTTTCTTT
14,TRBV11-3,NA,TRBJ2-5,NA,CASSRGGVGETQYF,TGTGCCAGCAGTCGAGGGGGGGTAGGGGAGACCCAGTACTTC
14,TRBV5-6,NA,TRBJ1-1,NA,CASRIGVGNTEAFF,TGTGCCAGCCGAATAGGGGTGGGGAACACTGAAGCTTTCTTT
20,TRBV7-8,TRBD2,TRBJ2-1,NA,CASSLLGRSGRSDPYNEQFF,TGTGCCAGCAGCTTATTGGGGAGGAGCGGGAGGTCCGACCCCTACAATGAGCAGTTCTTC
15,TRBV27,TRBD2,TRBJ2-2,NA,CASSLVAGKNRELFF,TGTGCCAGCAGTCTCGTAGCGGGAAAGAACCGGGAGCTGTTTTTT
14,TRBV5-4,NA,TRBJ2-5,NA,CASSLGRDFGTQYF,TGTGCCAGCAGCTTGGGCCGGGACTTCGGGACCCAGTACTTC
16,TRBV9,TRBD2,TRBJ2-1,NA,CASSVATSGIYNEQFF,TGTGCCAGCAGCGTAGCCACTAGCGGAATTTACAATGAGCAGTTCTTC
15,TRBV28,TRBD1,TRBJ2-7,once,CASSPPHRGEDEQYF,TGTGCCAGCAGCCCCCCCCACAGGGGCGAGGACGAGCAGTACTTC
13,TRBV19,TRBD2,TRBJ2-3,NA,CASGREGTDTQYF,TGTGCCAGCGGGAGGGAGGGCACAGATACGCAGTATTTT
16,TRBV10-3,NA,TRBJ1-1,NA,CAISGNWQDMNTEAFF,TGTGCCATCAGTGGGAACTGGCAGGATATGAACACTGAAGCTTTCTTT
18,TRBV7-8,NA,TRBJ1-3,NA,CASSLAWQGSNSGNTIYF,TGTGCCAGCAGCTTAGCGTGGCAGGGGTCCAACTCTGGAAACACCATATATTTT
14,TRBV6-5,NA,TRBJ1-1,NA,CASSYEGVNTEAFF,TGTGCCAGCAGTTACGAAGGGGTGAACACTGAAGCTTTCTTT
14,TRBV9,NA,TRBJ1-3,NA,CASSDTGNGNTIYF,TGTGCCAGCAGCGATACAGGGAATGGAAACACCATATATTTT
13,TRBV19,NA,TRBJ1-3,few,CASSSLLGNTIYF,TGTGCCAGTTCCTCCCTCCTTGGAAACACCATATATTTT
15,TRBV9,TRBD1,TRBJ2-2,once,CASSDGTGGTGELFF,TGTGCCAGCAGCGACGGGACAGGGGGCACCGGGGAGCTGTTTTTT
15,TRBV18,NA,TRBJ2-5,NA,CASSGYLRDQETQYF,TGTGCCAGCTCAGGTTACCTCCGGGACCAAGAGACCCAGTACTTC
15,TRBV4-1,NA,TRBJ1-5,NA,CASSQEAGSNQPQHF,TGCGCCAGCAGCCAAGAAGCAGGTAGCAATCAGCCCCAGCATTTT
13,TRBV30,TRBD1,TRBJ1-4,NA,CAWSTGGYEKLFF,TGTGCCTGGAGTACAGGGGGTTATGAAAAACTGTTTTTT
15,TRBV5-1,NA,TRBJ1-5,NA,CASSLDWGDNQPQHF,TGCGCCAGCAGCTTGGATTGGGGGGACAATCAGCCCCAGCATTTT
13,TRBV5-4,NA,TRBJ2-1,NA,CASSLEVGDEQFF,TGTGCCAGCAGCTTGGAAGTAGGGGATGAGCAGTTCTTC
16,TRBV5-1,NA,TRBJ2-3,once,CASSVLRQGLPDTQYF,TGCGCCAGCAGCGTTTTGCGGCAGGGACTCCCAGATACGCAGTATTTT
19,TRBV7-9,TRBD1,TRBJ2-7,NA,CASSDPTSPQDRGISEQYF,TGTGCCAGCAGCGATCCCACCAGCCCCCAGGACAGGGGGATCTCCGAGCAGTACTTC
16,TRBV18,NA,TRBJ2-2,NA,CASSYARGKNTGELFF,TGTGCCAGCTCCTACGCCAGAGGCAAGAACACCGGGGAGCTGTTTTTT
16,TRBV5-3,NA,TRBJ2-7,NA,CARSLTLCGPDYEQYF,TGTGCCAGAAGCTTGACCCTTTGCGGGCCCGACTACGAGCAGTACTTC
13,TRBV9,NA,TRBJ2-1,NA,CASSVGPGDEQFF,TGTGCCAGCAGCGTAGGCCCCGGGGATGAGCAGTTCTTC
17,TRBV7-2,TRBD2,TRBJ2-3,NA,CASGGFLAGMSTDTQYF,TGTGCCAGCGGAGGATTTCTAGCGGGGATGAGCACAGATACGCAGTATTTT
13,TRBV30,NA,TRBJ2-7,NA,CAWSSGTIYEQYF,TGTGCCTGGAGCTCCGGGACAATTTACGAGCAGTACTTC
16,TRBV5-1,TRBD1,TRBJ1-1,NA,CASSLITGGMNTEAFF,TGCGCCAGCAGCTTGATCACAGGGGGTATGAACACTGAAGCTTTCTTT
11,TRBV20-1,NA,TRBJ2-5,NA,CSGQAKETQYF,TGCAGTGGACAGGCTAAAGAGACCCAGTACTTC
15,TRBV7-3,NA,TRBJ2-1,NA,CASSPGSGSYNEQFF,TGTGCCAGCAGTCCTGGGAGCGGGTCCTACAATGAGCAGTTCTTC
17,TRBV9,TRBD2,TRBJ2-3,NA,CASSDGRTSGGTDTQYF,TGTGCCAGCAGCGATGGACGGACTAGCGGGGGCACAGATACGCAGTATTTT
15,TRBV2,NA,TRBJ2-7,NA,CASNRVGQGSNEQYF,TGTGCCAGCAATCGTGTCGGGCAGGGGTCCAACGAGCAGTACTTC
16,TRBV19,TRBD1,TRBJ2-7,NA,CASSTRQGPGIGEQYF,TGTGCCAGTAGTACTCGACAGGGACCAGGTATCGGCGAGCAGTACTTC
16,TRBV9,TRBD1,TRBJ2-1,NA,CASSPTGASSYNEQFF,TGTGCCAGCAGCCCGACAGGGGCCAGCTCCTACAATGAGCAGTTCTTC
11,TRBV7-9,NA,TRBJ1-1,NA,CASSPGGEAFF,TGTGCCAGCAGCCCGGGGGGTGAGGCTTTCTTT
13,TRBV29-1,TRBD1,TRBJ1-1,NA,CSVVFGTGREAFF,TGCAGCGTTGTATTTGGGACAGGACGTGAAGCTTTCTTT
13,TRBV5-1,NA,TRBJ1-4,NA,CASSQGINEKLFF,TGCGCCAGCAGTCAGGGGATTAATGAAAAACTGTTTTTT
14,TRBV5-1,TRBD2,TRBJ2-1,NA,CASSLALASNEQFF,TGCGCCAGCAGCTTGGCACTAGCGTCCAATGAGCAGTTCTTC
15,TRBV6-5,TRBD2,TRBJ2-7,NA,CASSYERESGGEQYF,TGTGCCAGCAGTTACGAACGGGAATCCGGGGGGGAGCAGTACTTC
16,TRBV9,TRBD2,TRBJ2-1,NA,CASSVLASGSVNEQFF,TGTGCCAGCAGCGTTTTGGCTAGCGGGAGCGTCAATGAGCAGTTCTTC
14,TRBV4-1,NA,TRBJ2-1,NA,CASSQDIAYNEQFF,TGCGCCAGCAGCCAAGACATTGCGTACAATGAGCAGTTCTTC
11,TRBV20-1,NA,TRBJ1-2,few,CSGRESGGYTF,TGCAGTGGCCGGGAGTCGGGGGGCTACACCTTC
13,TRBV6-5,TRBD1,TRBJ1-2,NA,CASSRGTDYGYTF,TGTGCCAGCAGCCGAGGGACAGACTATGGCTACACCTTC
13,TRBV2,NA,TRBJ2-1,NA,CASSESLNNEQFF,TGTGCCAGCAGTGAAAGCCTGAACAATGAGCAGTTCTTC